The next 23 T cell receptor beta chains were all read from a single sample in a study of OX40 agonist ivuxolimab in advanced cancers. Sequenced by immunoSEQ multiplex PCR; TCRdb stores in-frame clones only, minus some. The sample consists of some 86,000 clones, 80% to 95% of them appearing once. The input for sequencing was CD4+ or CD8+ T cells sorted from blood, taken in a trial of the OX40 agonist ivuxolimab. The receptors were gathered from an adult with an advanced solid tumor such as melanoma, head and neck, liver or kidney cancer.

J is TRBJ1-2 and V is TRBV6-1; 7 bases fit TRBD1. Germline CDR1 and CDR2: MNHNS and SASEGT. The CDR3 contains 13 residues. Trimming at V came to 2 bases and at J to 6 bases, leaving 3 bases not matched to a gene. CDR3 DNA sequence: TGTGCCAGCAGTGAAACAGGGGACCATGGCTACACCTTC. Translation gives CASSETGDHGYTF.

The V call is TRBV5-1, the J call TRBJ1-1, with 9 bases that match TRBD1. The germline V gene has CDR1 SGHRS and CDR2 YFSETQ. The CDR3 has 14 residues. V lost 3 bases, J lost 2 bases, and 2 bases stayed unmatched. The CDR3 is CASSWGQGNTEAFF. The CDR3 region has the DNA TGCGCCAGCAGCTGGGGACAGGGAAACACTGAAGCTTTCTTT. The full variable domain, rest sourced from reference TRBV5-1 and TRBJ1-1, is KAGVTQTPRYLIKTRGQQVTLSCSPISGHRSVSWYQQTPGQGLQFLFEYFSETQRNKGNFPGRFSGRQFSNSRSEMNVSTLELGDSALYLCASSWGQGNTEAFFGQGTRLTVV.

A single count supports this clone. The chain couples TRBV6-5 to TRBJ1-4, with no clear D. V lost 6 bases and J 0 bases, leaving 11 bases between the germline ends. The length of the CDR3 is 15 residues. Germline assignment: CDR1 MNHEY and CDR2 SVGAGI. The CDR3 sequence is CASSRTTATNEKLFF. The CDR3 DNA follows: TGTGCCAGCAGCCGAACAACGGCAACTAATGAAAAACTGTTTTTT.

The gene calls are TRBV7-9 and TRBJ1-5, with D uncertain. This CDR3 is 17 amino acids long. Germline V gives CDR1 SEHNR, CDR2 FQNEAQ (reference sequence). V was pared by 2 bases and J by 3 bases, with 17 bases between. The CDR3 spells CASSLSGETGFNQPQHF. The CDR3 DNA follows: TGTGCCAGCAGCTTAAGTGGTGAGACGGGGTTCAATCAGCCCCAGCATTTT.

The gene calls are TRBV6-5 and TRBJ1-4; possible D gene TRBD1, 5 bases. Per germline, CDR1 MNHEY and CDR2 SVGAGI. The germline V and J ends were trimmed by 6 bases and 4 bases, with 9 bases remaining between them. The length of the CDR3 is 13 residues. The CDR3: CASRGRINEKLFF. The CDR3 DNA is TGTGCCAGCAGGGGACGGATTAATGAAAAACTGTTTTTT.

The rearrangement joins TRBV7-2 to TRBJ1-2; TRBD1 aligns across 7 bases. In germline, CDR1 is SGHTA, CDR2 FQGNSA. The CDR3 covers 12 residues. The ends lost 8 bases at V and 5 bases at J; junction bases unmatched: 5. Here the CDR3 reads CASVGTAYGYTF. The CDR3 bases are TGTGCCAGCGTCGGGACAGCTTATGGCTACACCTTC.

This chain joins TRBV6-1 and TRBJ2-3, with 8 nucleotides matching TRBD2. The CDR3 runs 16 residues. Trimming removed 4 bases from V and 4 bases from J; junction bases left unmatched: 10. The germline V gene has CDR1 MNHNS and CDR2 SASEGT. CDR3 bases: TGTGCCAGCAGTGCATCTCGGGGGGGCCGTGCAGATACGCAGTATTTT. Translating gives CASSASRGGRADTQYF.

This rearrangement joins TRBV5-1 to TRBJ2-1, with 11 bases fitting TRBD2. The CDR3 has 24 residues. V was clipped by 1 base and J by 1 base; unmatched bases: 25. Germline V CDR1 and CDR2: SGHRS, YFSETQ. The CDR3 sequence: CASSLRRVAGKLAGALESYNEQFF. The CDR3 region has the DNA TGCGCCAGCAGCTTGAGACGGGTTGCAGGGAAACTAGCGGGGGCCCTTGAATCCTACAATGAGCAGTTCTTC.

The V call is TRBV13, the J call TRBJ2-3, with 10 nucleotides matching TRBD2. The CDR3 is 16 amino acids. From germline, CDR1 is PRHDT and CDR2 FYEKMQ (reference sequence). Trimming took 3 bases from V and 1 from J; bases not matched to a gene: 4. The chain's CDR3 is CASSFGTSEGTDTQYF. The CDR3 region has the DNA TGTGCCAGCAGCTTTGGGACTAGCGAGGGCACAGATACGCAGTATTTT.

The chain joins TRBV29-1 to TRBJ2-7; 7 bases line up with TRBD2. V was clipped by 5 bases and J by 5 bases; unmatched bases: 6. Germline CDR1 is SQVTM and CDR2 is ANQGSEA. The CDR3 is made up of 12 amino acids. The CDR3 sequence is CSVHASGNEQYF. The CDR3 DNA follows: TGCAGCGTTCATGCTAGCGGTAACGAGCAGTACTTC.

The gene calls are TRBV6-5 and TRBJ1-6; 7 bases match TRBD1. Unmatched junction bases numbered 0, after V lost 5 bases and J lost 5 bases. Germline V gene sequence: CDR1 MNHEY, CDR2 SVGAGI. The CDR3 length is 13 residues. CDR3 DNA sequence: TGTGCCAGCAGTGGACAGGATAATTCACCCCTCCACTTT. This codes for CASSGQDNSPLHF.

This rearrangement joins TRBV5-5 to TRBJ1-6; D may be TRBD1 (6 bases). Germline V gene sequence: CDR1 SGHKS, CDR2 YYEKEE (reference sequence). CDR3 length: 17 residues. The germline V and J ends were trimmed by 3 bases and 8 bases, with 21 bases remaining between them. The CDR3 loop is CASSSRGGTSTHSPLHF. The CDR3 region has the DNA TGTGCCAGCAGCTCAAGGGGGGGAACTAGCACGCATTCACCCCTCCACTTT.

This sequence joins TRBV5-1 and TRBJ1-6; 7 bases fit TRBD1. CDR3 length: 15 residues. Germline CDR1 reads SGHRS; CDR2 reads YFSETQ. J was trimmed by 7 bases and V by 4 bases; bases with no gene match: 8. This CDR3 is CASSIRTGSNSPLHF. CDR3 DNA sequence: TGCGCCAGCAGCATAAGGACAGGTTCCAATTCACCCCTCCACTTT.

The gene calls are TRBV28 and TRBJ1-1; perhaps TRBD1 as D (6 bases). V was clipped by 3 bases and J by 8 bases, with 10 bases between them. CDR3 length: 12 amino acids. Germline V CDR1 and CDR2: MDHEN, SYDVKM. DNA of the CDR3: TGTGCCAGCAGTTTGCAGGGGCGCGAAGCTTTCTTT. It encodes CASSLQGREAFF.

The rearrangement uses TRBV6-1 and TRBJ1-1, with D unresolved. CDR3 length: 12 residues. Deletions cut 4 bases from V and 8 bases from J, with 11 bases between. Germline CDR1 is MNHNS and CDR2 is SASEGT. For the CDR3, the DNA is TGTGCCAGCAGTGTTCGCGAGACCGAAGCTTTCTTT. Translation: CASSVRETEAFF.

This rearrangement joins TRBV15 to TRBJ1-1; a possible D gene is TRBD1 (6 bases). The germline V gene encodes CDR1 LNHNV and CDR2 YYDKDF (reference sequence). The CDR3 covers 17 residues. The V gene lost 0 bases and the J gene lost 0 bases, with 14 bases spanning the gap. The CDR3, as DNA: TGTGCCACCAGCAGAGATGGTTCGGACAGCTTGAACACTGAAGCTTTCTTT. It translates to CATSRDGSDSLNTEAFF.

The rearrangement uses TRBV5-6 and TRBJ1-6; D gene ambiguous. The CDR3 consists of 16 residues. Trimming left V 2 bases short and J 4 bases short, with 13 bases between. Germline-derived CDR1 and CDR2 are SGHDT and YYEEEE. CDR3 region: CASSFGRMNYNSPLHF. Here the CDR3 DNA reads TGTGCCAGCAGCTTCGGACGGATGAATTATAATTCACCCCTCCACTTT.

The CDR3 bases are TGCGCCAGCACCGACATCTCTGGAAACACCATATATTTT. This codes for CASTDISGNTIYF. The rearrangement uses TRBV10-2 and TRBJ1-3, with no clear D. The V gene lost 7 bases and the J gene lost 0 bases, with 7 bases spanning the gap. Germline V gene data show CDR1 as WSHSY and CDR2 as SAAADI. CDR3 length equals 13 residues.

CDR3 loop: CASSPISGGAQETQYF. CDR3 in DNA: TGTGCCAGCAGCCCTATTAGCGGGGGGGCCCAAGAGACCCAGTACTTC. This rearrangement joins TRBV5-4 to TRBJ2-5, with 11 bases that match TRBD2. Germline assignment: CDR1 SGHNT and CDR2 YYREEE (reference sequence). The CDR3 has 16 residues. Trimming cost V 4 bases and J 1 base; bases outside gene matches: 6.

The V call is TRBV18, the J call TRBJ2-7; D is possibly TRBD2 (6 bases). The V gene lost 3 bases and the J gene lost 3 bases, with 9 bases spanning the gap. Germline loops: CDR1 KGHSH, CDR2 LQKENI. The CDR3 runs 13 residues. CDR3 region: CASSPAEGYEQYF. The CDR3 nucleotides read TGTGCCAGCTCACCCGCGGAGGGCTACGAGCAGTACTTC.

This clone was counted a single time. This chain connects TRBV18 to TRBJ2-2, with D perhaps matching TRBD1 (6 bases). The CDR3 runs 14 residues. V gave up 6 bases and J gave up 1 base, with 9 bases separating them. Per germline, CDR1 KGHSH and CDR2 LQKENI. CDR3 nucleotides: TGTGCCAGCTCCCTGGGACAGAACACCGGGGAGCTGTTTTTT. Translated: CASSLGQNTGELFF.

The chain uses TRBV2 and TRBJ1-4; D is undetermined. The CDR3 is 14 residues long. In germline, CDR1 is SNHLY, CDR2 FYNNEI. The V and J ends lost 5 bases and 5 bases respectively, with 12 bases between them. In DNA, the CDR3 is TGTGCCAGCAGTCCTCAAGGACTCAATGAAAAACTGTTTTTT. This gives the protein CASSPQGLNEKLFF.

V gene TRBV6-5 combines with J gene TRBJ2-4; D is possibly TRBD1 (6 bases). V was trimmed by 1 base and J by 9 bases, leaving 16 bases between them. The germline CDR1 and CDR2 sequences are MNHEY and SVGAGI. The CDR3 has 15 amino acids. The DNA for the CDR3 is TGTGCCAGCAGTTACTTCGGCAGGGGTGTTGCCATTCAGTACTTC. The encoded protein is CASSYFGRGVAIQYF.